This is a list of T cell receptor beta chains from one sample in a study of shared T cell receptors in the human thymus. TCRdb keeps only in-frame clones here, not all; method: immunoSEQ multiplex PCR. The profile covers 640,000 or so clones, with more than 75% appearing a single time and 0.009% to 0.0095% taken by the ten largest. The data were also submitted as part of a second study, on human thymus T cells.

Material: thymocytes. These receptors came from a boy under two years old with a congenital heart defect. CDR3s include the opening cysteine and the closing phenylalanine or tryptophan. Fields, in order: CDR3 DNA, CDR3 protein, D gene, V gene, clone size, J gene. A D gene is named only where the DNA matches it firmly. Not every row has a clone size; where given, it reads once, few, many or a size class.

CDR3nt: TGTGCCAGCAGCTTAGGAAGGCCTAGCCATCCCTACGAGCAGTACTTC
CDR3aa: CASSLGRPSHPYEQYF
d_gene: NA
v_gene: TRBV11-2
abundance: few
j_gene: TRBJ2-7

CDR3nt: TGTGCCAGTAGTACCGGGGTGACTCAGCCCCAGCATTTT
CDR3aa: CASSTGVTQPQHF
d_gene: NA
v_gene: TRBV19
abundance: NA
j_gene: TRBJ1-5

CDR3nt: TGTGCCAGCAGTGACAAAGAGGGAGTACAGCCCCAGCATTTT
CDR3aa: CASSDKEGVQPQHF
d_gene: NA
v_gene: TRBV6-4
abundance: once
j_gene: TRBJ1-5

CDR3nt: TGTGCCAGCAGTTTATCCTTAGCGGGAGTGTACAATGAGCAGTTCTTC
CDR3aa: CASSLSLAGVYNEQFF
d_gene: TRBD2
v_gene: TRBV27
abundance: NA
j_gene: TRBJ2-1

CDR3nt: TGTGCCAGCAGTTTGTTTCCGGGACTAGCGGCCTACGAGCAGTACTTC
CDR3aa: CASSLFPGLAAYEQYF
d_gene: TRBD2
v_gene: TRBV27
abundance: NA
j_gene: TRBJ2-7

CDR3nt: TGTGCCAGCAGTTTAGGGGGACAGGGGGAATACGAGCAGTACTTC
CDR3aa: CASSLGGQGEYEQYF
d_gene: TRBD1
v_gene: TRBV27
abundance: NA
j_gene: TRBJ2-7

CDR3nt: TGTGCCAGCAGTTACGAGGGACTGTACCACAATGAGCAGTTCTTC
CDR3aa: CASSYEGLYHNEQFF
d_gene: NA
v_gene: TRBV6-5
abundance: NA
j_gene: TRBJ2-1

CDR3nt: TGTGCCTGGAGTCCCCGACAGGGCCTAACTGAAGCTTTCTTT
CDR3aa: CAWSPRQGLTEAFF
d_gene: TRBD1
v_gene: TRBV30
abundance: NA
j_gene: TRBJ1-1

CDR3nt: TGTGCCAGCAGCCAAGTAGCCCACCGGTGGCGGGGGCAGTTCTTC
CDR3aa: CASSQVAHRWRGQFF
d_gene: NA
v_gene: TRBV14
abundance: NA
j_gene: TRBJ2-1

CDR3nt: TGTGCCACCAGGGACAGGGGGTTGGACGGCTACACCTTC
CDR3aa: CATRDRGLDGYTF
d_gene: TRBD1
v_gene: TRBV28
abundance: NA
j_gene: TRBJ1-2

CDR3nt: TGTGCCAGCACATATCGGACAGAGAACACTGAAGCTTTCTTT
CDR3aa: CASTYRTENTEAFF
d_gene: NA
v_gene: TRBV7-2
abundance: NA
j_gene: TRBJ1-1

CDR3nt: TGTGCCAGCAGTTACTCGATGCCTGGGGGCGGGCGTGGCTACACCTTC
CDR3aa: CASSYSMPGGGRGYTF
d_gene: NA
v_gene: TRBV6-5
abundance: NA
j_gene: TRBJ1-2

CDR3nt: TGTGCCAGCAGACCTCTTACAAAAACTAGCTCCTACGAGCAGTACTTC
CDR3aa: CASRPLTKTSSYEQYF
d_gene: NA
v_gene: TRBV27
abundance: NA
j_gene: TRBJ2-7

CDR3nt: TGTGCCAGCCGGTCCCCAGGGGGCAATTCACCCCTCCACTTT
CDR3aa: CASRSPGGNSPLHF
d_gene: TRBD1
v_gene: TRBV2
abundance: NA
j_gene: TRBJ1-6

CDR3nt: TGTGCCAGCAGTTTCGTTTCGGGGGAGCAGTACTTC
CDR3aa: CASSFVSGEQYF
d_gene: NA
v_gene: TRBV27
abundance: NA
j_gene: TRBJ2-7

CDR3nt: TGTGCCAGTAGTACGGACAGGTTGGGCAATGAGCAGTTCTTC
CDR3aa: CASSTDRLGNEQFF
d_gene: TRBD1
v_gene: TRBV19
abundance: NA
j_gene: TRBJ2-1

CDR3nt: TGCGCCAGCAGCTTCGAAGCGTATGTCGACGAGCAGTACTTC
CDR3aa: CASSFEAYVDEQYF
d_gene: NA
v_gene: TRBV5-1
abundance: few
j_gene: TRBJ2-7

CDR3nt: TGCAGTGCCCCATACAATGAGCAGTTCTTC
CDR3aa: CSAPYNEQFF
d_gene: NA
v_gene: TRBV20-1
abundance: NA
j_gene: TRBJ2-1

CDR3nt: TGTGCCAGCAGCCGAGGGACTAGCGGGTGGTATGAGCAGTTCTTC
CDR3aa: CASSRGTSGWYEQFF
d_gene: TRBD2
v_gene: TRBV27
abundance: NA
j_gene: TRBJ2-1

CDR3nt: TGCGCCAGCAGCAGACTAGCGGGGGGGGACGGGACCCAGTACTTC
CDR3aa: CASSRLAGGDGTQYF
d_gene: TRBD2
v_gene: TRBV5-1
abundance: NA
j_gene: TRBJ2-5

CDR3nt: TGTGCCAGCAAAAGACAGGGTTTATGGTCACCCCTCCACTTT
CDR3aa: CASKRQGLWSPLHF
d_gene: TRBD1
v_gene: TRBV28
abundance: NA
j_gene: TRBJ1-6

CDR3nt: TGTGCTAGTGGGTCGGGACAGGATGGGGTCAGTGAAAAACTGTTTTTT
CDR3aa: CASGSGQDGVSEKLFF
d_gene: TRBD1
v_gene: TRBV12-5
abundance: NA
j_gene: TRBJ1-4

CDR3nt: TGTGCCAGCAGCGGGCCGGGACAGATAAATCAGCCCCAGCATTTT
CDR3aa: CASSGPGQINQPQHF
d_gene: TRBD1
v_gene: TRBV6-1
abundance: NA
j_gene: TRBJ1-5

CDR3nt: TGTGCCAGCAATGAAGTGGGGGCAGGGGAAGGAAAAACTGAAGCTTTCTTT
CDR3aa: CASNEVGAGEGKTEAFF
d_gene: NA
v_gene: TRBV28
abundance: NA
j_gene: TRBJ1-1

CDR3nt: TGTGCCAGCAGTCCAAAACGGTTTCCCCCCTACGAGCAGTACTTC
CDR3aa: CASSPKRFPPYEQYF
d_gene: NA
v_gene: TRBV27
abundance: NA
j_gene: TRBJ2-7

CDR3nt: TGCGCCAGCAGCCAAGATGTCGGACTAGCGCCGAGCACAGATACGCAGTATTTT
CDR3aa: CASSQDVGLAPSTDTQYF
d_gene: TRBD2
v_gene: TRBV4-1
abundance: NA
j_gene: TRBJ2-3

CDR3nt: TGTGCCAGCATGTACAGGCGCGAAAAACTGTTTTTT
CDR3aa: CASMYRREKLFF
d_gene: NA
v_gene: TRBV2
abundance: NA
j_gene: TRBJ1-4

CDR3nt: TGTGCCAGTAGTACAGAGACCACGGGGGGGGCCAACGTCCTGACTTTC
CDR3aa: CASSTETTGGANVLTF
d_gene: NA
v_gene: TRBV19
abundance: NA
j_gene: TRBJ2-6

CDR3nt: TGTGCCAGCAGCTCAGGACACTGTCAGAACACTGAAGCTTTCTTT
CDR3aa: CASSSGHCQNTEAFF
d_gene: NA
v_gene: TRBV7-2
abundance: once
j_gene: TRBJ1-1

CDR3nt: TGTGCCAGCAGGGGACAAAGAAAAAATTCCCCCCTCCACTTT
CDR3aa: CASRGQRKNSPLHF
d_gene: NA
v_gene: TRBV11-2
abundance: NA
j_gene: TRBJ1-6

CDR3nt: TGTGCCAGTAGTATGGTCGTACAGGGGGCGATTGGCAATCAGCCCCAGCATTTT
CDR3aa: CASSMVVQGAIGNQPQHF
d_gene: TRBD1
v_gene: TRBV19
abundance: few
j_gene: TRBJ1-5

CDR3nt: TGTGCCAGCTCACCACCGGGAGACCACTCCTACAATGAGCAGTTCTTC
CDR3aa: CASSPPGDHSYNEQFF
d_gene: NA
v_gene: TRBV18
abundance: few
j_gene: TRBJ2-1

CDR3nt: TGCAGCGTTGATTCGACAGAGAACACTGAAGCTTTCTTT
CDR3aa: CSVDSTENTEAFF
d_gene: NA
v_gene: TRBV29-1
abundance: NA
j_gene: TRBJ1-1

CDR3nt: TGTGCCAGCAGCATAGAATTGCCCCAGCATTTT
CDR3aa: CASSIELPQHF
d_gene: NA
v_gene: TRBV27
abundance: NA
j_gene: TRBJ1-5

CDR3nt: TGTGCCAGCTCACGCCCAAGCCCGCGGGTCCGAGAAGGGGAGCAGTACTTC
CDR3aa: CASSRPSPRVREGEQYF
d_gene: NA
v_gene: TRBV18
abundance: NA
j_gene: TRBJ2-7

CDR3nt: TGTGCCAGCAGTTTAATCCCCTGGGGCAGGGGTACCTACGAGCAGTACTTC
CDR3aa: CASSLIPWGRGTYEQYF
d_gene: NA
v_gene: TRBV28
abundance: NA
j_gene: TRBJ2-7

CDR3nt: TGTGCCTGGATCGACAGGGACACTGAAGCTTTCTTT
CDR3aa: CAWIDRDTEAFF
d_gene: TRBD1
v_gene: TRBV30
abundance: NA
j_gene: TRBJ1-1

CDR3nt: TGCGCCAGCAGTCTACTCGGGACAGGGTGGGCCTCTGGGTACGAGCAGTACTTC
CDR3aa: CASSLLGTGWASGYEQYF
d_gene: TRBD1
v_gene: TRBV5-1
abundance: NA
j_gene: TRBJ2-7

CDR3nt: TGTGCCAGCAGCCGATCCCGGGACACCTTATACGAGCAGTACTTC
CDR3aa: CASSRSRDTLYEQYF
d_gene: NA
v_gene: TRBV6-6
abundance: NA
j_gene: TRBJ2-7

CDR3nt: TGTGCCAGCAGCTTGGGGACTAGCGGGGGGCAAGAGACCCAGTACTTC
CDR3aa: CASSLGTSGGQETQYF
d_gene: TRBD2
v_gene: TRBV5-4
abundance: NA
j_gene: TRBJ2-5

CDR3nt: TGCGCCAGCAGCTTTCTAGCGGGAAGCGACGAGCAGTACTTC
CDR3aa: CASSFLAGSDEQYF
d_gene: TRBD2
v_gene: TRBV5-1
abundance: NA
j_gene: TRBJ2-7

CDR3nt: TGTGCCAGCAGCTACCCGGGACAGGGAATACGGAACACTGAAGCTTTCTTT
CDR3aa: CASSYPGQGIRNTEAFF
d_gene: TRBD1
v_gene: TRBV7-9
abundance: NA
j_gene: TRBJ1-1

CDR3nt: TGTGCCAGCTCACCCTGGGACAGGAAGAACACTGAAGCTTTCTTT
CDR3aa: CASSPWDRKNTEAFF
d_gene: TRBD1
v_gene: TRBV18
abundance: NA
j_gene: TRBJ1-1

CDR3nt: TGTGCCAGTAGTCGACAGGGCGGCTATGGCTACACCTTC
CDR3aa: CASSRQGGYGYTF
d_gene: TRBD1
v_gene: TRBV19
abundance: once
j_gene: TRBJ1-2

CDR3nt: TGCGCCAGCAGCCACGGGACAGGCCACCAAGAGACCCAGTACTTC
CDR3aa: CASSHGTGHQETQYF
d_gene: TRBD1
v_gene: TRBV4-3
abundance: NA
j_gene: TRBJ2-5

CDR3nt: TGTGCCAGCAGCGCTAGATCGCCAGGGCCCTCCTTTAATGAAAAACTGTTTTTT
CDR3aa: CASSARSPGPSFNEKLFF
d_gene: NA
v_gene: TRBV4-2
abundance: NA
j_gene: TRBJ1-4

CDR3nt: TGTGCCAGCAGCCTCCAAACAGGGATACACACCGGGGAGCTGTTTTTT
CDR3aa: CASSLQTGIHTGELFF
d_gene: NA
v_gene: TRBV9
abundance: NA
j_gene: TRBJ2-2

CDR3nt: TGTGCCAGCAGCCAAGATCTGCGGAGCTCCTACGAGCAGTACTTC
CDR3aa: CASSQDLRSSYEQYF
d_gene: NA
v_gene: TRBV14
abundance: NA
j_gene: TRBJ2-7

CDR3nt: TGTGCCAGCAGCACCAAGGAGCGGGACACCCATTTGGCCCTCCACTTT
CDR3aa: CASSTKERDTHLALHF
d_gene: NA
v_gene: TRBV9
abundance: NA
j_gene: TRBJ1-6

CDR3nt: TGTGCCAGCAGCCCGCGAGGGAACGAGCAGTACTTC
CDR3aa: CASSPRGNEQYF
d_gene: NA
v_gene: TRBV5-6
abundance: NA
j_gene: TRBJ2-7

CDR3nt: TGTGCCAGCAGACCCGGTCGGGGTGACTATGGCTACACCTTC
CDR3aa: CASRPGRGDYGYTF
d_gene: NA
v_gene: TRBV6-5
abundance: NA
j_gene: TRBJ1-2

CDR3nt: TGTGCCAGCAGAGGACAGGGGCATAACACAGATACGCAGTATTTT
CDR3aa: CASRGQGHNTDTQYF
d_gene: TRBD1
v_gene: TRBV2
abundance: NA
j_gene: TRBJ2-3

CDR3nt: TGTGCTAGTGGTGCGGAGGTTGAAGCTTTCTTT
CDR3aa: CASGAEVEAFF
d_gene: NA
v_gene: TRBV12-5
abundance: NA
j_gene: TRBJ1-1

CDR3nt: TGTGCCAGCAGTTTCATGACTAGTGTTAGCACAGATACGCAGTATTTT
CDR3aa: CASSFMTSVSTDTQYF
d_gene: NA
v_gene: TRBV6-6
abundance: NA
j_gene: TRBJ2-3

CDR3nt: TGTGCCAGCAGCCTACAGGGTTGGTCGGGCAATCAGCCCCAGCATTTT
CDR3aa: CASSLQGWSGNQPQHF
d_gene: NA
v_gene: TRBV7-2
abundance: once
j_gene: TRBJ1-5

CDR3nt: TGTGCCAGCAGCGGATGGGGCGAGACAGGGATCCTCTACGAGCAGTACTTC
CDR3aa: CASSGWGETGILYEQYF
d_gene: TRBD1
v_gene: TRBV7-2
abundance: NA
j_gene: TRBJ2-7

CDR3nt: TGTGCTAGTGGTTTTACCGGGACTAGCGGGATGAGAGCCAAAAACATTCAGTACTTC
CDR3aa: CASGFTGTSGMRAKNIQYF
d_gene: TRBD2
v_gene: TRBV12-5
abundance: NA
j_gene: TRBJ2-4

CDR3nt: TGTGCCACCAGCAGGGGCTTGGTAACTGAAAAACTGTTTTTT
CDR3aa: CATSRGLVTEKLFF
d_gene: NA
v_gene: TRBV15
abundance: NA
j_gene: TRBJ1-4